This T cell receptor (beta chain) was profiled in a study of T cell repertoires in cytomegalovirus infection (dated by TCRdb to between 2018 and 2021). Describing the broader study: Alongside well-studied HLA-B-restricted epitopes, the peptide stimulations were aimed at recently identified HLA-C-restricted CMV epitopes, whose presentation resists viral immunomodulation. Donor HLA type was relevant to the analysis, as public TCR beta signatures indicated carriage of CMV infection together with the matching HLA type.

Overall study outcomes, separate from this receptor: The ex vivo response was dominated by HLA-C-restricted CMV-specific TCR beta clonotypes, which also provided the single most frequent clonotype in two of eight donors. Cumulative frequency of public TCR beta family members discriminated carriers of CMV infection plus the relevant HLA type in this cohort and an independent approximately 350-donor cohort.

The CDR3 contains 16 residues, cysteine and phenylalanine counted. Here the CDR3 DNA is all that survives: 48 bases in frame from base 1. V ends up 7 bases short and J 0 bases short, with an unmatched junction base count of 9. Per the germline V gene, MNHEY is the CDR1 and SVGAGI is the CDR2. This clonotype was detected a few times. The antigen it binds to is not known. Per-nucleotide qualities are absent, and no much larger clonotype sits a single base away. Reading the label with the study, this specimen's treatment or condition is: in vitro stimulation with specific CMV peptide epitopes to enrich CMV-specific T cells. Sequenced on an Illumina HiSeq 1500. The raw public reads went through TCRdb reprocessing: fastp at Q25, MiXCR clone calling, in-frame beta chains kept. Entries that share a CDR3 protein sequence are merged under the most common genes and DNA. The sample records hundreds of thousands of distinct CDR3 sequences, roughly 43% of which are singletons. Jointly, the top ten make up roughly two fifths of the sample.

This sample comprised cultured PBMCs, obtained from culture after CMV antigen stimulation. The chain couples TRBV6-5 to TRBJ2-3; TRBD2 agrees with 8 junctional bases. The source is a human donor in good health (CMV status not recorded). Some clones in this sample may be carry-over from other donors' samples. The CDR3 loop reads CASIDLGGASTDTQYF. At the DNA level, the sequence is TGTGCCAGCATCGACCTCGGGGGGGCCAGCACAGATACGCAGTATTTT.